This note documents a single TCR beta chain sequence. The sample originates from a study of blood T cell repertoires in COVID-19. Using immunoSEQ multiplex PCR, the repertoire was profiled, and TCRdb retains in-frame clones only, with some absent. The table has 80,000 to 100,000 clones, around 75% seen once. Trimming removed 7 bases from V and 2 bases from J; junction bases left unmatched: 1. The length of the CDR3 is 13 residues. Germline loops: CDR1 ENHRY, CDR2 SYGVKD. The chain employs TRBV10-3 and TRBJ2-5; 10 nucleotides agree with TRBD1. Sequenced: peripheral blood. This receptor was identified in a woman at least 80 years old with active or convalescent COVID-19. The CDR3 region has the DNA TGTGCCATCACGGACAGGGGGCAAGAGACCCAGTACTTC. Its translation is CAITDRGQETQYF.